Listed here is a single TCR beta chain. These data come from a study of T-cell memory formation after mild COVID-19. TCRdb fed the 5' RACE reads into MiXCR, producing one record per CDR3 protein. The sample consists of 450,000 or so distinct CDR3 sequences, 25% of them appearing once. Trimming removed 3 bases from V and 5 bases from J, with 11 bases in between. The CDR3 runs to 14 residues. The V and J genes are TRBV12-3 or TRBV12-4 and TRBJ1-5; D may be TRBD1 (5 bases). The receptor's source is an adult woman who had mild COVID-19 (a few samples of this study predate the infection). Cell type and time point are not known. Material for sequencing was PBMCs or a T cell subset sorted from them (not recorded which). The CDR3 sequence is CASSFRGTHQPQHF. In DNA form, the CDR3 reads TGTGCCAGCAGTTTTCGGGGGACCCATCAGCCCCAGCATTTT.